One and the same sample provided the 19 T cell receptor beta chains below, sequenced in a study of blood T cell repertoires in COVID-19. Profiled with immunoSEQ multiplex PCR; TCRdb holds only in-frame clones, not every one. The sample includes some 260,000 clones, 75% to 95% of them seen just once. Input material: PBMCs or T cells enriched from blood (not recorded which). The receptors originated from a woman aged 18-30 years who had recovered from COVID-19.

The V and J genes are TRBV7-8 and TRBJ1-5, with 7 bases lining up with TRBD1. Germline lookup yields CDR1 SGHVS and CDR2 FQNEAQ. Trimming at V came to 5 bases and at J to 10 bases, leaving 17 bases not matched to a gene. The CDR3 is 16 amino acids. CDR3 protein: CASSQPGTAPAKPQHF. The DNA of the CDR3 is TGTGCCAGCAGCCAGCCCGGGACAGCCCCAGCAAAACCCCAGCATTTT.

The count of this clone is one. V is TRBV5-1 and J is TRBJ2-1; 8 bases line up with TRBD1. V trimming: 1 base; J trimming: 5 bases; junction bases outside the gene matches: 5. The CDR3 is 15 amino acids. Germline loops: CDR1 SGHRS, CDR2 YFSETQ. The DNA of the CDR3 is TGCGCCAGCAGCTTGCAGGGGGCTTGGGACAATGAGCAGTTCTTC. Residues: CASSLQGAWDNEQFF. The whole variable domain, filled in from reference TRBV5-1 and TRBJ2-1, reads KAGVTQTPRYLIKTRGQQVTLSCSPISGHRSVSWYQQTPGQGLQFLFEYFSETQRNKGNFPGRFSGRQFSNSRSEMNVSTLELGDSALYLCASSLQGAWDNEQFFGPGTRLTVL.

The J gene is TRBJ1-1, the V gene TRBV2; no clear D gene. Germline V gene data show CDR1 as SNHLY and CDR2 as FYNNEI. With 6 bases removed from V and 2 bases from J, the gap between germline ends came to 10 bases. The CDR3 spans 13 residues. CDR3 nucleotide sequence: TGTGCCAGCAGGGCCGTCCACAACACTGAAGCTTTCTTT. Translated: CASRAVHNTEAFF.

The chain recombines TRBV5-8 with TRBJ2-4; 7 bases fit TRBD1. Germline values: CDR1 SGHTS, CDR2 YDEGEE. The length of the CDR3 is 14 residues. Germline trimming cut 1 base from V and 2 bases from J; bases unmatched to any gene: 0. The CDR3 loop is CASSLRGPKNIQYF. In DNA, the CDR3 is TGTGCCAGCAGCTTGAGGGGGCCCAAAAACATTCAGTACTTC.

The CDR3 loop reads CASSQEAHYEQYF. As DNA, the CDR3 is TGCGCCAGCAGCCAAGAGGCCCACTACGAGCAGTACTTC. The chain joins TRBV4-3 to TRBJ2-7; D remains ambiguous. CDR1 and CDR2 from the germline V gene are LGHNA and YSLEER. The V end was cut by 0 bases, the J end by 3 bases, with 6 bases between. The CDR3 has 13 residues.

The chain uses TRBV7-3 and TRBJ1-2; the match to TRBD1 covers 7 bases. This CDR3 has 14 residues. Germline V gene data show CDR1 as SGHTA and CDR2 as FQGTGA. The V segment lost 5 bases and the J segment 4 bases; nucleotides outside the gene matches: 7. The CDR3 protein is CASSAETGSYGYTF. CDR3 bases: TGTGCCAGCAGCGCAGAGACAGGGAGCTATGGCTACACCTTC.

The chain combines TRBV5-1 with TRBJ1-3, with 9 nucleotides matching TRBD1. Germline CDR1 and CDR2: SGHRS and YFSETQ. The CDR3 sequence is 15 residues long. The trim removed 2 bases at V and 4 bases at J, leaving 4 bases unmatched. CDR3 protein: CASSFQGQGGNTIYF. CDR3 nucleotide sequence: TGCGCCAGCAGCTTCCAAGGACAGGGGGGAAACACCATATATTTT.

The chain is built from TRBV19 and TRBJ1-2; TRBD1 aligns across 8 bases. CDR3 size: 15 residues. Losses at the gene ends were 7 bases for V and 4 bases for J; bases not matched to a gene: 11. CDR1 is LNHDA and CDR2 is SQIVND in the germline V gene (reference sequence). The DNA of the CDR3 is TGTGCCAGTAAAGTCAGGGGGCAACTTTCCTATGGCTACACCTTC. The encoded protein is CASKVRGQLSYGYTF.

The V gene is TRBV3-1 (or the pseudogene TRBV3-2), the J gene TRBJ1-5, with D possibly TRBD1 on 5 matching bases. Germline CDR1 is LGHDT and CDR2 is YNNKEL (reference sequence). The CDR3 contains 16 residues. Trimming took 0 bases from V and 0 from J, leaving 9 bases between them. This CDR3 reads CASSQDGGVSNQPQHF. CDR3 sequence (DNA): TGTGCCAGCAGCCAAGACGGGGGGGTTAGCAATCAGCCCCAGCATTTT.

This chain links TRBV5-1 with TRBJ1-5, with TRBD1 matching 8 bases. The CDR3 sequence is 14 residues long. The germline gives CDR1 SGHRS, CDR2 YFSETQ. The trim removed 4 bases at V and 5 bases at J, leaving 5 bases unmatched. The DNA for the CDR3 is TGCGCCAGCAGCGTGGACAGGGTGGATCAGCCCCAGCATTTT. It codes for CASSVDRVDQPQHF.

The chain links TRBV2 to TRBJ1-2; no firm D call. Germline values: CDR1 SNHLY, CDR2 FYNNEI. The CDR3 covers 10 residues. Trimming removed 9 bases at V and 2 bases at J, with 4 bases between. The CDR3 DNA sequence: TGTGCCAGTAGCAACTATGGCTACACCTTC. Translation gives CASSNYGYTF.

The J gene is TRBJ1-1, the V gene TRBV4-3; 9 nucleotides match TRBD1. V shed 0 bases and J 4 bases; nucleotides not matched to a gene: 3. Per the germline V gene, CDR1 is LGHNA and CDR2 is YSLEER. The CDR3 length is 15 residues. This CDR3 reads CASSQEGQGGTEAFF. The CDR3 nucleotides read TGCGCCAGCAGCCAAGAGGGACAGGGAGGCACTGAAGCTTTCTTT.

CDR3 in DNA: TGTGCCAGCAGGGCTCTGGCGGGCGTCTACGAGCAGTACTTC. Translation: CASRALAGVYEQYF. The chain has TRBV2 and TRBJ2-7; TRBD2 is a possible D gene (5 bases). From germline, CDR1 is SNHLY and CDR2 FYNNEI. The V gene lost 6 bases and the J gene lost 3 bases, with 15 bases spanning the gap. CDR3 length: 14 amino acids.

The chain recombines TRBV7-9 with TRBJ1-2; 7 nucleotides match TRBD1. J gave up 6 bases and V 4 bases, and 8 bases lay outside the gene matches. Germline values: CDR1 SEHNR, CDR2 FQNEAQ (reference sequence). This CDR3 spans 14 amino acids. DNA of the CDR3: TGTGCCAGCAGCTCCCACAGGGGTCAGGATGGCTACACCTTC. Translated: CASSSHRGQDGYTF. The variable domain in full, completed from reference TRBV7-9 and TRBJ1-2, reads DTGVSQNPRHKITKRGQNVTFRCDPISEHNRLYWYRQTLGQGPEFLTYFQNEAQLEKSRLLSDRFSAERPKGSFSTLEIQRTEQGDSAMYLCASSSHRGQDGYTFGSGTRLTVV.

The rearrangement joins TRBV5-1 to TRBJ1-4, with 9 nucleotides matching TRBD1. The CDR3 spans 15 residues. Unmatched junction bases numbered 4, after V lost 2 bases and J lost 5 bases. Germline V gene sequence: CDR1 SGHRS, CDR2 YFSETQ. Here the CDR3 DNA reads TGCGCCAGCAGCTTCTCACAGGGGGCGAATGAAAAACTGTTTTTT. Its protein is CASSFSQGANEKLFF. Drawing the rest from reference TRBV5-1 and TRBJ1-4, the complete variable domain is KAGVTQTPRYLIKTRGQQVTLSCSPISGHRSVSWYQQTPGQGLQFLFEYFSETQRNKGNFPGRFSGRQFSNSRSEMNVSTLELGDSALYLCASSFSQGANEKLFFGSGTQLSVL.

The chain combines TRBV27 with TRBJ1-2; the D gene is possibly TRBD1 (5 bases). This CDR3 spans 15 amino acids. V gave up 6 bases and J gave up 1 base, with 15 bases separating them. Germline-derived CDR1 and CDR2 are MNHEY and SMNVEV (reference sequence). The CDR3 spells CASSSSGGDNYGYTF. The CDR3, as DNA: TGTGCCAGCAGCTCATCCGGAGGGGATAACTATGGCTACACCTTC.

The chain joins TRBV28 to TRBJ1-5; TRBD1 matches 10 bases. Germline assignment: CDR1 MDHEN and CDR2 SYDVKM. The CDR3 is 16 residues long. V lost 3 bases to trimming and J lost 1 base; unmatched junction nucleotides: 3. CDR3 sequence (DNA): TGTGCCAGCAGTTTTCGGACAGGGGGAAGCAATCAGCCCCAGCATTTT. It codes for CASSFRTGGSNQPQHF.

The chain has TRBV28 and TRBJ1-2; 10 nucleotides line up with TRBD1. Trimming at V came to 6 bases and at J to 4 bases, leaving 14 bases not matched to a gene. This CDR3 is built from 17 residues. Germline V gives CDR1 MDHEN, CDR2 SYDVKM. The DNA for the CDR3 is TGTGCCAGCAGCCCGGGACAGGGGAGTATCTCCTCCTATGGCTACACCTTC. Translation: CASSPGQGSISSYGYTF.

The rearrangement uses TRBV28 and TRBJ2-7, with D maybe TRBD2 (6 bases). V shed 3 bases and J shed 3 bases, with 15 bases lying between them. Germline loops: CDR1 MDHEN, CDR2 SYDVKM. CDR3 length: 15 residues. CDR3 coding DNA: TGTGCCAGCAGTTTTCCCGCGTCGGAGGGCTACGAGCAGTACTTC. This gives the protein CASSFPASEGYEQYF.